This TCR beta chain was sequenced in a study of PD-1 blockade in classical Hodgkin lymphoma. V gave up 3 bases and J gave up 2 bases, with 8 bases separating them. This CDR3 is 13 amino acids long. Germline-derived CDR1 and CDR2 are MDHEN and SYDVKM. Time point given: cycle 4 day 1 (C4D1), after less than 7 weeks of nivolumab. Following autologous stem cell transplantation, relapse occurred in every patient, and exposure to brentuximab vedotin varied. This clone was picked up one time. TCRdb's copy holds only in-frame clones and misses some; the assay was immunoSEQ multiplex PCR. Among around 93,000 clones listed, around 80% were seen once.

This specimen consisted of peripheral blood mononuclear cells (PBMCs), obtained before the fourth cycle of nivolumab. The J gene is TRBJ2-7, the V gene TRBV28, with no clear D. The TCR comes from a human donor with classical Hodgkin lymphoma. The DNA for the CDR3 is TGTGCCAGCAGTTTGGCCACTACCTACGAGCAGTACTTC. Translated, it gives CASSLATTYEQYF.